The 21 T cell receptor beta chains below all came from one sample that was sequenced in a study of T-cell memory formation after mild COVID-19. TCRdb fed the 5' RACE reads into MiXCR, producing one record per CDR3 protein. This sample has about 150,000 distinct CDR3 sequences, with roughly 6.3% found just once. Sequenced sample: PBMCs or a T cell subset sorted from them (not recorded which). These receptors originate from an adult woman who had mild COVID-19 (a few samples of this study predate the infection). Cell type and time point are not known.

CDR3 loop: CATSDLRAGGTGELFF. In nucleotides, the CDR3 is TGTGCCACCAGTGATCTCCGGGCAGGCGGGACCGGGGAGCTGTTTTTT. The chain uses TRBV24-1 and TRBJ2-2; D perhaps matches TRBD2 (5 bases). Trimming removed 3 bases at V and 5 bases at J, with 15 bases between. CDR1 and CDR2 (germline): KGHDR, SFDVKD. The CDR3 loop spans 16 amino acids.

J is TRBJ1-2 and V is TRBV9; weak D call: TRBD1 (5 bases). The V end lost 0 bases, the J end lost 9 bases, and 15 bases lay between the germline ends. This CDR3 has 14 amino acids. The germline V gene encodes CDR1 SGDLS and CDR2 YYNGEE. The CDR3 DNA is TGTGCCAGCAGCGTAGAAAGAACGGGACGAAGCTACACCTTC. This encodes CASSVERTGRSYTF.

This clonotype was counted at least ten times. The chain couples TRBV12-3 or TRBV12-4 to TRBJ1-5, with D unclear. The V and J ends lost 0 bases and 1 base respectively, with 7 bases between them. The CDR3 spans 15 residues. The CDR3 spells CASSLAPTSNQPQHF. The CDR3 coding sequence is TGTGCCAGCAGTTTAGCCCCCACCAGCAATCAGCCCCAGCATTTT.

The V call is TRBV7-9, the J call TRBJ1-1, with 9 bases aligning to TRBD1. Germline CDR1 and CDR2: SEHNR and FQNEAQ (reference sequence). The V gene end was trimmed by 7 bases and the J gene end by 0 bases; junction bases not matched to a gene: 3. This CDR3 is 14 amino acids long. CDR3 region: CASKGQGLNTEAFF. Here the CDR3 DNA reads TGTGCCAGCAAGGGACAGGGATTGAACACTGAAGCTTTCTTT.

The genes are TRBV27 and TRBJ2-3; D tentatively fits TRBD1 or TRBD2 (5 bases each). This CDR3 spans 16 amino acids. The germline CDR1 and CDR2 sequences are MNHEY and SMNVEV (reference sequence). V lost 8 bases, J lost 4 bases, and 22 bases lay in between. The CDR3 bases are TGTGCCAGCGGACGAGCATATGGGGGACGTTCAGATACGCAGTATTTT. As protein: CASGRAYGGRSDTQYF.

This chain links TRBV4-3 with TRBJ2-1; the match to TRBD2 covers 7 bases. With V trimmed by 0 bases and J by 12 bases, 2 bases remained unmatched. Per germline, CDR1 LGHNA and CDR2 YSLEER. The CDR3 loop spans 12 amino acids. CDR3 protein: CASSQEPGGQFF. The CDR3 bases are TGCGCCAGCAGCCAAGAACCGGGGGGGCAGTTCTTC.

A few counts support this clonotype. This rearrangement joins TRBV20-1 to TRBJ2-7; a weak D match, TRBD1 (6 bases). The V gene lost 3 bases and the J gene lost 5 bases, with 17 bases spanning the gap. Germline V gives CDR1 DFQATT, CDR2 SNEGSKA (reference sequence). The CDR3 runs to 14 residues. CDR3 loop: CSASAQQGTHEQYF. As DNA, the CDR3 is TGCAGTGCTAGCGCCCAGCAGGGGACCCACGAGCAGTACTTC.

As concerns this clonotype: This sequence may be a read error, since a much larger clone differs from it by one base. This chain uses TRBV3-1 with TRBJ2-1, with 9 bases fitting TRBD2. This CDR3 comprises 15 residues. The V gene end was trimmed by 4 bases and the J gene end by 4 bases; junction bases not matched to a gene: 5. Germline V gives CDR1 LGHDT, CDR2 YNNKEL (reference sequence). DNA for the CDR3: TGTGCCAGCAGCCCCGGGACTAGCCGTTACAATGAGCAGTTCTTC. Amino acid sequence: CASSPGTSRYNEQFF.

V usage is TRBV12-3 or TRBV12-4 and J usage is TRBJ2-7; D not resolved. V lost 3 bases to trimming and J lost 2 bases, with 8 bases between them. This CDR3 is built from 13 residues. The CDR3 protein is CASSLRTTYEQYF. For the CDR3, the DNA is TGTGCCAGCAGTTTGAGAACGACCTACGAGCAGTACTTC.

This clonotype was recorded many times. This sequence joins TRBV4-1 and TRBJ2-5; the D is unclear. The germline gives CDR1 MGHRA, CDR2 YSYEKL. V was cut by 0 bases and J by 2 bases, with 7 bases left in between. This CDR3 has 14 residues. CDR3 sequence: CASSQDNKQETQYF. The CDR3 DNA sequence: TGCGCCAGCAGCCAAGATAACAAGCAAGAGACCCAGTACTTC.

The chain combines TRBV12-3 or TRBV12-4 with TRBJ2-1; 7 positions match TRBD2. With 5 bases clipped from V and 13 bases from J, the junction kept 8 bases outside the gene matches. This CDR3 is 12 amino acids long. This CDR3 is CASSALGGTQFF. DNA for the CDR3: TGTGCCAGCAGTGCCCTCGGGGGGACCCAGTTCTTC.

The genes are TRBV24-1 and TRBJ2-5, with a tentative D call TRBD2 (6 bases). Germline CDR1 reads KGHDR; CDR2 reads SFDVKD. CDR3 length: 20 residues. V was clipped by 4 bases and J by 5 bases, with 31 bases between them. The CDR3 loop reads CATSERRQGSPGRRGETQYF. The DNA for the CDR3 is TGTGCCACCAGTGAACGGCGGCAAGGGTCCCCCGGTCGTCGGGGGGAGACCCAGTACTTC.

This clonotype was counted a few times. The chain recombines TRBV5-1 with TRBJ1-1; TRBD1 is a possible D gene (5 bases). Germline V lookup: CDR1 SGHRS, CDR2 YFSETQ. The CDR3 is 16 residues long. The ends were cut back, 1 base at V and 4 bases at J, with 17 bases in the middle. In nucleotides, the CDR3 is TGCGCCAGCAGCTTGTACGGGGGGTTGGACGGCACTGAAGCTTTCTTT. Amino acids: CASSLYGGLDGTEAFF.

The V call is TRBV15, the J call TRBJ2-1; D is unresolved. The CDR3 has 12 amino acids. V lost 2 bases and J lost 6, with 5 bases in between. Germline CDR1 is LNHNV and CDR2 is YYDKDF (reference sequence). The CDR3 bases are TGTGCCACCAGCAGATCCGTCAATGAGCAGTTCTTC. Protein: CATSRSVNEQFF.

The rearrangement uses TRBV12-3 or TRBV12-4 and TRBJ2-3, with D hard to call. Trimming took 2 bases from V and 0 from J, leaving 9 bases between them. The CDR3 is 15 residues long. In nucleotides, the CDR3 is TGTGCCAGCAGTTTACGAGTCGGAAGCACAGATACGCAGTATTTT. As protein: CASSLRVGSTDTQYF.

This clonotype was seen many times. Compared with germline, one end of the junction differs, possibly owing to a read error. The V and J genes are TRBV12-3 or TRBV12-4 and TRBJ2-1, with D unclear. CDR3 length: 14 residues. CDR3 DNA: TGTGCCAGCACTGAGGTGTCCTCCCACAATGAGCAGTTCTTC. Translated, it gives CASTEVSSHNEQFF.

At least ten counts were recorded for this clonotype. The chain combines TRBV6-5 with TRBJ1-2; 9 bases match TRBD1. There are 15 residues in the CDR3. The germline CDR1 and CDR2 sequences are MNHEY and SVGAGI. Trimming took 2 bases from V and 3 from J; bases not matched to a gene: 4. The CDR3 coding sequence is TGTGCCAGCAGTTACGTAAGGACAGGGGACTATGGCTACACCTTC. This encodes CASSYVRTGDYGYTF.

This clonotype has a count of ten or more. The CDR3 coding sequence is TGTGCCAGCAGCTTAGCGCTAGCGGGAGGGTATGAGCAGTTCTTC. Protein sequence: CASSLALAGGYEQFF. The V and J genes are TRBV7-2 and TRBJ2-1; 12 nucleotides match TRBD2. CDR1 is SGHTA and CDR2 is FQGNSA in the germline V gene. This CDR3 spans 15 amino acids. V was clipped by 0 bases and J by 8 bases; unmatched bases: 2.

This clonotype was observed a few times. The rearrangement joins TRBV6-5 to TRBJ2-1, with D tentatively TRBD2 (6 bases). Germline values: CDR1 MNHEY, CDR2 SVGAGI. The germline V and J ends were trimmed by 2 bases and 10 bases, with 21 bases remaining between them. The CDR3 contains 16 residues. CDR3 bases: TGTGCCAGCAGTTACCGCCCGGAGGGGCTCTCTCGCGAGCAGTTCTTC. This sequence encodes CASSYRPEGLSREQFF.

This chain connects TRBV7-6 to TRBJ2-1, with 10 bases that match TRBD1. Germline trimming cut 5 bases from V and 6 bases from J; bases unmatched to any gene: 7. The germline CDR1 and CDR2 sequences are SGHVS and FNYEAQ. CDR3 size: 15 residues. The CDR3 here is CASSRAGTGVNEQFF. For the CDR3, the DNA is TGTGCCAGCAGCCGAGCCGGGACAGGGGTCAATGAGCAGTTCTTC.

This clonotype has ten or more counts. V usage is TRBV20-1 and J usage is TRBJ2-4, with D perhaps TRBD1 or TRBD2 (7 bases each). The CDR3 contains 15 residues. Germline lookup yields CDR1 DFQATT and CDR2 SNEGSKA (reference sequence). The V and J ends lost 3 bases and 5 bases respectively, with 17 bases between them. The CDR3 coding sequence is TGCAGTGCTAGGGGACTAAGGGACAGAGAAAACATTCAGTACTTC. It specifies CSARGLRDRENIQYF.